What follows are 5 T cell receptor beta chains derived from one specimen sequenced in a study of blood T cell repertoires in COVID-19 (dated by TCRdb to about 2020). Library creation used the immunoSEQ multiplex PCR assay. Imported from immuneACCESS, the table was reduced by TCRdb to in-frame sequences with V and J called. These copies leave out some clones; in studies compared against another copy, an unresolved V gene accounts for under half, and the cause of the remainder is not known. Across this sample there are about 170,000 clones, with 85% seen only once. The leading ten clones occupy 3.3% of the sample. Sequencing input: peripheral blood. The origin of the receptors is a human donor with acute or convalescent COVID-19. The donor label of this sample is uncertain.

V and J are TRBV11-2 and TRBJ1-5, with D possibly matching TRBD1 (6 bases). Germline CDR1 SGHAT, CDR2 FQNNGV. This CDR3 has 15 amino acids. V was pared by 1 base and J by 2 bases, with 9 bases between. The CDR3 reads CASSLVAGGNQPQHF. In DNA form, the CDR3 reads TGTGCCAGCAGCTTAGTGGCAGGGGGCAATCAGCCCCAGCATTTT.

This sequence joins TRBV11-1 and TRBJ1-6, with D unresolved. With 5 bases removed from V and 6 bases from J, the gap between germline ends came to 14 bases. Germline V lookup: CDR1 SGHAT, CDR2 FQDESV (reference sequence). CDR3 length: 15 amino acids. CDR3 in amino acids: CASSPEARINSPLHF. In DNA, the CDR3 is TGTGCCAGCAGCCCGGAGGCTAGAATTAATTCACCCCTCCACTTT.

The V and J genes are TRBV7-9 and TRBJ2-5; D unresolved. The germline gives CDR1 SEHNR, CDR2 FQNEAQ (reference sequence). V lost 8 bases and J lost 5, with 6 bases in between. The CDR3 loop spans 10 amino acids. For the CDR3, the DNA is TGTGCCAGCTCCGGGGAGACCCAGTACTTC. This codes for CASSGETQYF. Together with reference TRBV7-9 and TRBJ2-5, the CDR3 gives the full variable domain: DTGVSQNPRHKITKRGQNVTFRCDPISEHNRLYWYRQTLGQGPEFLTYFQNEAQLEKSRLLSDRFSAERPKGSFSTLEIQRTEQGDSAMYLCASSGETQYFGPGTRLLVL.

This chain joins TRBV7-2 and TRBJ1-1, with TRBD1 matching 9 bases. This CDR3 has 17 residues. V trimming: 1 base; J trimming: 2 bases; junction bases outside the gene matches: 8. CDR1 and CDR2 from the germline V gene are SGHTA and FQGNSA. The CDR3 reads CASSLVRRTGANTEAFF. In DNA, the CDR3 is TGTGCCAGCAGCTTAGTACGAAGGACAGGGGCAAACACTGAAGCTTTCTTT.

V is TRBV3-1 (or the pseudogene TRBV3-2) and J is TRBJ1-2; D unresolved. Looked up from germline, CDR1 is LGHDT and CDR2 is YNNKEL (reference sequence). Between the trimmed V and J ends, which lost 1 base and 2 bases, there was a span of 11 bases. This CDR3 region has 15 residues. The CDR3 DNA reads TGTGCCAGCAGCCAAGTGGGCAGGATGAACTATGGCTACACCTTC. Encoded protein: CASSQVGRMNYGYTF.